One sample yielded the 27 T cell receptor beta chains listed below, sequenced in a study of blood T cell repertoires in COVID-19 (TCRdb year 2020). The library was generated by the immunoSEQ multiplex PCR assay. TCRdb took this table from immuneACCESS and kept in-frame rearrangements with V and J called. Such tables lack part of the clones; where checked against another copy, unresolved V genes explain under half of the gap, and the rest is unexplained. In all, the sample holds some 110,000 clones, and about 86% of those were seen once. The ten largest account for 2.5% to 3.5% of the sample. Sequenced material: peripheral blood. The receptors were sampled from a woman of 80 years or more with active or convalescent COVID-19.

The genes are TRBV25-1 and TRBJ2-7, with 7 bases lining up with TRBD1. V dropped 8 bases and J dropped 4; count of bases not matched to a gene: 11. Germline V gene lookup returns CDR1 MGHDK and CDR2 SYGVNS. CDR3 length: 14 residues. For the CDR3, the DNA is TGTGCCAGCCGCTCCGACAGGGCAACTTACGAGCAGTACTTC. Encoded protein: CASRSDRATYEQYF.

The chain uses TRBV6-6 and TRBJ1-5; maybe TRBD1 (6 bases). The length of the CDR3 is 12 residues. Germline V gives CDR1 MNHNY, CDR2 SVGAGI (reference sequence). The V end was cut by 6 bases, the J end by 7 bases, with 10 bases between. This CDR3 is CASSHRDQPQHF. In nucleotides, the CDR3 is TGTGCCAGCAGCCACAGGGACCAGCCCCAGCATTTT.

The chain carries TRBV9 and TRBJ1-2, with a weak D call TRBD1 (6 bases). Trimming took 4 bases from V and 8 from J, leaving 30 bases between them. Germline CDR1 SGDLS, CDR2 YYNGEE. CDR3 length equals 18 residues. CDR3 sequence (DNA): TGTGCCAGCAGCCGTGGGGGCAGGGGTGCTTTATTACCTCGGGGCTACACCTTC. It yields the protein CASSRGGRGALLPRGYTF.

V and J are TRBV12-3 or TRBV12-4 and TRBJ2-7; 9 positions agree with TRBD1. V trimming: 6 bases; J trimming: 2 bases; junction bases outside the gene matches: 2. This CDR3 is built from 13 residues. CDR3: CASSRTGAYEQYF. The DNA of the CDR3 is TGTGCCAGCAGCCGGACAGGGGCCTACGAGCAGTACTTC.

This sequence joins TRBV5-1 and TRBJ1-4; 8 nucleotides align to TRBD1. The junction had 1 base not matched to a gene; V was cut back by 1 base and J by 2 bases. CDR3 size: 15 residues. From germline, CDR1 is SGHRS and CDR2 YFSETQ. The DNA of the CDR3 is TGCGCCAGCAGCTTGAACAGGGGGACTAATGAAAAACTGTTTTTT. Amino acid sequence: CASSLNRGTNEKLFF.

Notes on this clone: An end of the junction differs from the germline gene, which may be a read error. CDR3 bases: TGTGCTAGCAGCTTAGTTGGAGGTAGCCCTACCGGGGAGCTGTTTTTT. Its translation is CASSLVGGSPTGELFF. The genes are TRBV7-7 and TRBJ2-2; a weak D match, TRBD2 (5 bases). The CDR3 has 16 residues. Germline CDR1 reads SSHAT; CDR2 reads FNYEAQ (reference sequence). Full variable domain (rest looked up from reference TRBV7-7 and TRBJ2-2): GAGVSQSPRYKVTKRGQDVTLRCDPISSHATLYWYQQALGQGPEFLTYFNYEAQPDKSGLPSDRFSAERPEGSISTLTIQRTEQRDSAMYRCASSLVGGSPTGELFFGEGSRLTVL.

The rearrangement uses TRBV3-1 (or the pseudogene TRBV3-2) and TRBJ1-5; 8 positions match TRBD1. Looked up from germline, CDR1 is LGHDT and CDR2 is YNNKEL (reference sequence). V trimming: 5 bases; J trimming: 6 bases; junction bases outside the gene matches: 6. The CDR3 consists of 14 residues. CDR3 residues: CASSETGESQPQHF. CDR3 DNA: TGTGCCAGCAGCGAGACAGGGGAGAGTCAGCCCCAGCATTTT.

This chain connects TRBV24-1 to TRBJ2-1, with D perhaps TRBD1 (6 bases). Germline CDR1 and CDR2: KGHDR and SFDVKD. The CDR3 has 14 residues. Trimming stripped 5 bases from V and 7 bases from J, with 14 bases between. CDR3 coding DNA: TGTGCCACCAGTGGGGGCCCCACAGGGAATGAGCAGTTCTTC. Translation: CATSGGPTGNEQFF.

The chain has TRBV28 and TRBJ2-7; D is unclear. The ends were cut back, 3 bases at V and 2 bases at J, with 11 bases in the middle. Germline CDR1 MDHEN, CDR2 SYDVKM. This CDR3 spans 14 amino acids. In nucleotides, the CDR3 is TGTGCCAGCAGTTTGGCTGTTTTCCCCTACGAGCAGTACTTC. Protein: CASSLAVFPYEQYF.

The V gene is TRBV6-5, the J gene TRBJ2-5; 13 positions agree with TRBD2. Trimming removed 6 bases from V and 3 bases from J; junction bases left unmatched: 4. The CDR3 covers 15 residues. Looked up from germline, CDR1 is MNHEY and CDR2 is SVGAGI. DNA of the CDR3: TGTGCCAGCAGACGGACTAGCGGGGGTAAAGAGACCCAGTACTTC. Its translation is CASRRTSGGKETQYF.

The table lists this clone with a count of one. This sequence joins TRBV10-1 and TRBJ2-3; 11 bases agree with TRBD2. The CDR3 spans 16 residues. Germline V gene lookup returns CDR1 WNHNN and CDR2 SYGVQD (reference sequence). Losses at the gene ends were 4 bases for V and 2 bases for J; bases not matched to a gene: 5. Written as DNA, the CDR3 is TGCGCCAGCAGTGTGGTAGCGGGAGGGTACACAGATACGCAGTATTTT. Translating gives CASSVVAGGYTDTQYF.

This clone has just a few counts. The chain is built from TRBV23-1 and TRBJ2-7; 8 bases fit TRBD1. TRBV23-1 belongs to the ORF category, with a function that is uncertain. The CDR3 has 13 residues. V lost 6 bases and J lost 5; bases outside the gene matches: 6. Here the CDR3 DNA reads TGCGCCAGCAGGCCCGGGACAGGAGACGAGCAGTACTTC. Translation gives CASRPGTGDEQYF.

The chain recombines TRBV9 with TRBJ1-1; 8 bases fit TRBD1. Germline CDR1 is SGDLS and CDR2 is YYNGEE. The CDR3 is made up of 16 amino acids. V trimming: 0 bases; J trimming: 5 bases; junction bases outside the gene matches: 9. CDR3 nucleotide sequence: TGTGCCAGCAGCGTAGTCGCGACAGGGGCGGGGACTGAAGCTTTCTTT. It is translated as CASSVVATGAGTEAFF.

The CDR3 spells CASSSLRTGLNTEAFF. The CDR3, as DNA: TGTGCCAGCAGTTCCCTCCGGACAGGGCTGAACACTGAAGCTTTCTTT. J is TRBJ1-1 and V is TRBV5-6; 8 nucleotides align to TRBD1. The CDR3 extends over 16 amino acids. Unmatched junction bases numbered 9, after V lost 5 bases and J lost 0 bases. Germline CDR1 SGHDT, CDR2 YYEEEE.

This clone was counted between two and nine times. The chain combines TRBV19 with TRBJ1-4; 10 bases line up with TRBD1. This CDR3 has 16 residues. The V gene end was trimmed by 8 bases and the J gene end by 6 bases; junction bases not matched to a gene: 12. In germline, CDR1 is LNHDA, CDR2 SQIVND (reference sequence). CDR3 bases: TGTGCCAGTTCCCGAGGAACCGGGACAGGGGATGAAAAACTGTTTTTT. Its protein is CASSRGTGTGDEKLFF.

The chain couples TRBV4-1 to TRBJ2-6; TRBD2 aligns across 7 bases. Germline V CDR1 and CDR2: MGHRA, YSYEKL. This CDR3 region has 18 residues. V was pared by 4 bases and J by 9 bases, with 18 bases of the junction left unmatched. This CDR3 is CASSPVSRGLGEGNVLTF. The CDR3 region has the DNA TGCGCCAGCAGCCCGGTCAGTAGGGGCTTGGGGGAGGGCAACGTCCTGACTTTC.

This clone was recorded many times. An end of the junction does not agree with germline; a read error may underlie this. The chain is built from TRBV7-7 and TRBJ2-1; the D gene is possibly TRBD2 (6 bases). The CDR3 is 15 residues long. Germline CDR1 SSHAT, CDR2 FNYEAQ (reference sequence). CDR3 region: CASSLGRDLYNEQFF. The CDR3 DNA sequence: TGTGCTAGCAGCTTAGGGCGGGACCTTTACAATGAGCAGTTCTTC. The full variable domain, completed using reference TRBV7-7 and TRBJ2-1, is GAGVSQSPRYKVTKRGQDVTLRCDPISSHATLYWYQQALGQGPEFLTYFNYEAQPDKSGLPSDRFSAERPEGSISTLTIQRTEQRDSAMYRCASSLGRDLYNEQFFGPGTRLTVL.

The chain joins TRBV2 to TRBJ1-1; D is undetermined. The CDR3 consists of 14 residues. Trimming removed 0 bases at V and 5 bases at J, with 10 bases between. Germline-derived CDR1 and CDR2 are SNHLY and FYNNEI. The CDR3 nucleotides read TGTGCCAGCAGTGAAGCGGGAGTCTCGACTGAAGCTTTCTTT. This encodes CASSEAGVSTEAFF.

The chain combines TRBV9 with TRBJ1-2; D is perhaps TRBD1 (6 bases). Germline V lookup: CDR1 SGDLS, CDR2 YYNGEE. The V and J ends lost 0 bases and 4 bases respectively, with 10 bases between them. This CDR3 spans 14 amino acids. CDR3 loop: CASSVVDRTYGYTF. In nucleotides, the CDR3 is TGTGCCAGCAGCGTAGTCGACAGGACCTATGGCTACACCTTC.

The chain recombines TRBV15 with TRBJ2-2; 8 bases map to TRBD2. Germline loops: CDR1 LNHNV, CDR2 YYDKDF (reference sequence). The V segment lost 8 bases and the J segment 6 bases; nucleotides outside the gene matches: 8. The CDR3 is made up of 14 amino acids. The CDR3 DNA reads as TGTGCCACCCGACGGGGGGGGCAAGCCGGGGAGCTGTTTTTT. Translation: CATRRGGQAGELFF.

CDR3: CASNNAQGEKLFF. CDR3 sequence (DNA): TGTGCCAGCAACAACGCCCAGGGTGAAAAACTGTTTTTT. The chain is built from TRBV28 and TRBJ1-4; possibly TRBD1 for D (5 bases). V gave up 7 bases and J gave up 7 bases, with 13 bases separating them. The CDR3 runs 13 residues. Per the germline V gene, CDR1 is MDHEN and CDR2 is SYDVKM.

V is TRBV28 and J is TRBJ1-2, with 10 bases lining up with TRBD1. The CDR3 covers 15 residues. The V gene's germline CDR1 is MDHEN and CDR2 SYDVKM. After removal of 2 bases from V and 6 bases from J, the junction contained 6 bases not matched to a gene. DNA of the CDR3: TGTGCCAGCAGTTTACAGACCGGGACAGGGGATGGCTACACCTTC. Translation gives CASSLQTGTGDGYTF.

This chain connects TRBV3-1 (or the pseudogene TRBV3-2) to TRBJ2-2, with a possible D match to TRBD2 (6 bases). CDR1 LGHDT and CDR2 YNNKEL come from the germline V gene (reference sequence). The CDR3 covers 15 residues. V lost 4 bases to trimming and J lost 4 bases, with 13 bases between them. The CDR3 DNA reads as TGTGCCAGCAGCCGGGACTTCCTCAGCACCGGGGAGCTGTTTTTT. Protein sequence: CASSRDFLSTGELFF.

The chain has TRBV5-6 and TRBJ2-1, with 8 positions matching TRBD1. The CDR3 contains 16 residues. Germline CDR1 is SGHDT and CDR2 is YYEEEE. V lost 3 bases and J lost 7; bases outside the gene matches: 12. The CDR3 loop is CASSSGQDPRGNEQFF. DNA for the CDR3: TGTGCCAGCAGCTCGGGACAGGACCCGAGAGGGAATGAGCAGTTCTTC. The full variable domain, rest sourced from reference TRBV5-6 and TRBJ2-1, is DAGVTQSPTHLIKTRGQQVTLRCSPKSGHDTVSWYQQALGQGPQFIFQYYEEEERQRGNFPDRFSGHQFPNYSSELNVNALLLGDSALYLCASSSGQDPRGNEQFFGPGTRLTVL.

This clone was picked up a small number of times. V and J are TRBV19 and TRBJ2-1; the D is unclear. The CDR3 has 13 residues. Trimming removed 3 bases from V and 8 bases from J, with 11 bases in between. Germline V lookup: CDR1 LNHDA, CDR2 SQIVND (reference sequence). DNA for the CDR3: TGTGCCAGTAGTATTCATGGCCGGGATGAGCAGTTCTTC. It specifies CASSIHGRDEQFF.

The rearrangement uses TRBV4-1 and TRBJ1-2; 7 bases line up with TRBD1. The CDR3 covers 14 residues. J was trimmed by 7 bases and V by 1 base; bases with no gene match: 6. Germline values: CDR1 MGHRA, CDR2 YSYEKL. The CDR3 coding sequence is TGCGCCAGCAGCCAAGGTAGGACAGGATCTGGCTACACCTTC. This sequence encodes CASSQGRTGSGYTF.

The rearrangement links TRBV7-8 to TRBJ2-7, with D hard to call. V lost 3 bases to trimming and J lost 1 base, with 13 bases between them. Germline assignment: CDR1 SGHVS and CDR2 FQNEAQ. CDR3 size: 15 residues. CDR3 nucleotide sequence: TGTGCCAGCAGCTTCAGTCGAATTAATTCCTACGAGCAGTACTTC. It yields the protein CASSFSRINSYEQYF.